This TCR beta chain was found in a study of blood T cell repertoires in COVID-19. Study context: PBMCs, B-cell-depleted T cells, or T cells provided the cDNA or gDNA that made up the material.

V lost 0 bases and J 4 bases, leaving 7 bases between the germline ends. This CDR3 is built from 13 residues. Germline lookup yields CDR1 SGHTS and CDR2 YDEGEE. Sequencing was performed with immunoSEQ multiplex PCR; in TCRdb, only in-frame clones are kept and a portion is missing. This table has around 200,000 clones, around 86% appearing once. Participant reports of clinical history set cohort assignment. This rearrangement joins TRBV5-8 to TRBJ1-1; no clear D. The source is a woman in her thirties or forties with acute COVID-19. The sequencing input was PBMCs or T cells enriched from blood (not recorded which). As DNA, the CDR3 is TGTGCCAGCAGCTTGGTTACGGGCACTGAAGCTTTCTTT. Translated: CASSLVTGTEAFF.